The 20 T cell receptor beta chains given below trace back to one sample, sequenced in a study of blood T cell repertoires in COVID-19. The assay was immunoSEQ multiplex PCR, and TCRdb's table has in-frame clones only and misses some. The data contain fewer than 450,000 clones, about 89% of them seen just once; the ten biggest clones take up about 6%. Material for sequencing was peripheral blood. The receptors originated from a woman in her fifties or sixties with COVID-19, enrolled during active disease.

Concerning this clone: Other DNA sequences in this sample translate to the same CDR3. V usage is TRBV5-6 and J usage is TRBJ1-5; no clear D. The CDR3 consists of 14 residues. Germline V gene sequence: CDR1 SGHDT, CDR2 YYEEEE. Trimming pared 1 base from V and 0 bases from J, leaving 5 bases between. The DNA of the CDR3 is TGTGCCAGCAGCTTGAGAGGTAGCAATCAGCCCCAGCATTTT. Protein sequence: CASSLRGSNQPQHF.

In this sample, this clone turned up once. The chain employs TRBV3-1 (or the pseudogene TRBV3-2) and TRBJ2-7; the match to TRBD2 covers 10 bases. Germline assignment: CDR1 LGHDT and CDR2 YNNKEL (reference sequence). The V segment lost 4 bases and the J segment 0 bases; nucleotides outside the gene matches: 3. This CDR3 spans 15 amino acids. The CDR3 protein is CASSRTSGNSYEQYF. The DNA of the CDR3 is TGTGCCAGCAGCCGGACTAGCGGAAACTCCTACGAGCAGTACTTC.

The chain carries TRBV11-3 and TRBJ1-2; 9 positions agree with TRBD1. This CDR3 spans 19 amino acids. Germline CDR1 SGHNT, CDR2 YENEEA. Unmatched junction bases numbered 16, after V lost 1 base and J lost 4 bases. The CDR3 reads CASSLGNRGLSARSYGYTF. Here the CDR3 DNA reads TGTGCCAGCAGCTTAGGCAACAGGGGGCTTTCCGCCCGTTCCTATGGCTACACCTTC.

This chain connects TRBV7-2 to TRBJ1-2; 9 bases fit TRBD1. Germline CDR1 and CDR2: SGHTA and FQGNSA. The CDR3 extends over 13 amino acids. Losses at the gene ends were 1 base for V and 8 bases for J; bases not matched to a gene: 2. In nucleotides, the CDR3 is TGTGCCAGCAGCTTAGGACAGGGGGGCGGCTACACCTTC. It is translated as CASSLGQGGGYTF.

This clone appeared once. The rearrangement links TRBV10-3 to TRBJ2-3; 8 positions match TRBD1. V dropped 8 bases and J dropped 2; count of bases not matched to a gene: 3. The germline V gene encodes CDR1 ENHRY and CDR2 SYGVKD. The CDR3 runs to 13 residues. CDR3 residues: CAIEGQDTDTQYF. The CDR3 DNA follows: TGTGCCATCGAGGGACAGGACACAGATACGCAGTATTTT.

The CDR3, as DNA: TGTGCCAGCAGCCAAGAGGGTTTGGACTGGGGCTATGGCTACACCTTC. It encodes CASSQEGLDWGYGYTF. The chain recombines TRBV3-1 (or the pseudogene TRBV3-2) with TRBJ1-2; unclear D gene. This CDR3 is 16 amino acids long. Germline V gene lookup returns CDR1 LGHDT and CDR2 YNNKEL (reference sequence). V dropped 0 bases and J dropped 4 bases, with 15 bases sitting between them.

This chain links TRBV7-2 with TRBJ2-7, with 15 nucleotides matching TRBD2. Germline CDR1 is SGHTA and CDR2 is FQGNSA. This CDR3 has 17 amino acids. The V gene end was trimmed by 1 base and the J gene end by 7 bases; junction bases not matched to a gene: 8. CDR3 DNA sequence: TGTGCCAGCAGCTTAGTCGGACTAGCGGGAGGGCCCCGGGAGCAGTACTTC. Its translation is CASSLVGLAGGPREQYF.

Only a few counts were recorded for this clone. The CDR3 DNA reads as TGTGCCAGCAGCTTAGCAGGGCGGGGCACAGATACGCAGTATTTT. The encoded protein is CASSLAGRGTDTQYF. The V gene is TRBV7-2, the J gene TRBJ2-3; a possible D gene is TRBD2 (5 bases). Per the germline V gene, CDR1 is SGHTA and CDR2 is FQGNSA. The germline V and J ends were trimmed by 0 bases and 1 base, with 8 bases remaining between them. CDR3 length: 15 amino acids.

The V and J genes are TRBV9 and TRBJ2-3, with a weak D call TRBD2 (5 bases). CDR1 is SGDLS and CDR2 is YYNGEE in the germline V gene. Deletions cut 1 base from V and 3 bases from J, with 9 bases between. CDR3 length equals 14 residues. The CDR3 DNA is TGTGCCAGCAGCGTACGCCCGGGGACAGATACGCAGTATTTT. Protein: CASSVRPGTDTQYF.

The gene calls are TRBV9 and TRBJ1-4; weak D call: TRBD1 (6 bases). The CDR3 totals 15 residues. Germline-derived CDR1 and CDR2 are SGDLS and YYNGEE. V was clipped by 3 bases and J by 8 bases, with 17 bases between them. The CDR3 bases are TGTGCCAGCAGCGGGAGAGACAGGATCCAAGAAAAACTGTTTTTT. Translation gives CASSGRDRIQEKLFF.

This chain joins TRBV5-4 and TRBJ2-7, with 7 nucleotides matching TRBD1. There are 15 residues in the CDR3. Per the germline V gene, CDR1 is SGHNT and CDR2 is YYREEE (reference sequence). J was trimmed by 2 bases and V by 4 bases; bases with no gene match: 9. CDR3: CASSPKGQTTYEQYF. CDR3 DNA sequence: TGTGCCAGCAGCCCGAAGGGACAGACAACCTACGAGCAGTACTTC.

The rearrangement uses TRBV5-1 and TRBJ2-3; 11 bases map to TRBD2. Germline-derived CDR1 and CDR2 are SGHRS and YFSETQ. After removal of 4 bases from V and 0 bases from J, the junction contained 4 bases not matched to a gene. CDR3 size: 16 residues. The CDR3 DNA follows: TGCGCCAGCAGCCCGTGGACTAGCGGGAGCACAGATACGCAGTATTTT. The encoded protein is CASSPWTSGSTDTQYF. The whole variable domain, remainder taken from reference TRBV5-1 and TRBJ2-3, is KAGVTQTPRYLIKTRGQQVTLSCSPISGHRSVSWYQQTPGQGLQFLFEYFSETQRNKGNFPGRFSGRQFSNSRSEMNVSTLELGDSALYLCASSPWTSGSTDTQYFGPGTRLTVL.

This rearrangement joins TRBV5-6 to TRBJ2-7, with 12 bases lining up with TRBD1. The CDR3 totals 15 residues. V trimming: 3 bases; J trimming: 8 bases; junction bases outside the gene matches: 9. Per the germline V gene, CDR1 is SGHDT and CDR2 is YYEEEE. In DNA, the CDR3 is TGTGCCAGCAGCTCATGGGACAGGGGGCCTCTCAAGCAGTACTTC. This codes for CASSSWDRGPLKQYF.

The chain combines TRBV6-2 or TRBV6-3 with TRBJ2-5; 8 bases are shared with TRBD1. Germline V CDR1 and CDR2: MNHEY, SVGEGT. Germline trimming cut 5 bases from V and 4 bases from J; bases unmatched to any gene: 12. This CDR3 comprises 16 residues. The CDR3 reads CASSPIPGQGGETQYF. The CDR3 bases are TGTGCCAGCAGTCCCATTCCCGGACAGGGAGGAGAGACCCAGTACTTC.

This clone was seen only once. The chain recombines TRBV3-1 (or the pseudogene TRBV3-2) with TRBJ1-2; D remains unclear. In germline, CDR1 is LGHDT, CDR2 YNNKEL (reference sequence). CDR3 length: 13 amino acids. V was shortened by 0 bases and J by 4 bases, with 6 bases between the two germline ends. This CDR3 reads CASSQDEGYGYTF. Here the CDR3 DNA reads TGTGCCAGCAGCCAAGATGAGGGCTATGGCTACACCTTC.

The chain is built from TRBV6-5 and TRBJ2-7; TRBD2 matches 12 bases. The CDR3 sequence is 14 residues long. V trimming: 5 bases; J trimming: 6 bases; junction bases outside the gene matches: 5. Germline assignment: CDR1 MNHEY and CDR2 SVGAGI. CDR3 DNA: TGTGCCAGCAGTCTAGCGGGAGGGCCGACCGAGCAGTACTTC. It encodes CASSLAGGPTEQYF.

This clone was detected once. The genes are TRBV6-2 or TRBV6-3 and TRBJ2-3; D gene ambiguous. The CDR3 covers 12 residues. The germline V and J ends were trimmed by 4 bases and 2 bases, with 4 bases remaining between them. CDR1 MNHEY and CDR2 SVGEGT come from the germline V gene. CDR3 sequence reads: CASSWPTDTQYF. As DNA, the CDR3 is TGTGCCAGCAGTTGGCCCACAGATACGCAGTATTTT.

The DNA of the CDR3 is TGTGCTAGTGGCCGCACGACTAGCGCTCCAGCAGATACGCAGTATTTT. This encodes CASGRTTSAPADTQYF. The chain recombines TRBV12-5 with TRBJ2-3, with 8 nucleotides matching TRBD2. Trimming removed 6 bases from V and 4 bases from J; junction bases left unmatched: 12. This CDR3 has 16 amino acids. Germline CDR1 is LGHNT and CDR2 is FRNRAP.

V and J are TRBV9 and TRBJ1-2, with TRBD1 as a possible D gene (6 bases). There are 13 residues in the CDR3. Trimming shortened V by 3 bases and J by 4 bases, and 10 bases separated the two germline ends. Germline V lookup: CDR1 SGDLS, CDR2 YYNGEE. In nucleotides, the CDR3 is TGTGCCAGCAGCGAATCGACAGGCTATGGCTACACCTTC. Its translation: CASSESTGYGYTF.

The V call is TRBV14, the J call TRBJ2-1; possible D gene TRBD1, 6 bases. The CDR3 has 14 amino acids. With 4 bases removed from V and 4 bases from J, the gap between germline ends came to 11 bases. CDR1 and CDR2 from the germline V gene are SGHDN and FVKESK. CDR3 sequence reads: CASSLEDRYNEQFF. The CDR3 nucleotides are TGTGCCAGCAGCCTAGAGGACAGATACAATGAGCAGTTCTTC.